This T cell receptor (beta chain) is drawn from a study of T-cell memory formation after mild COVID-19. Overall study findings and caveats: CD4/CD8 balance held among clones contracting day 15 to 85, and later expanders leaned CD4+. The pre-infection memory compartment contained some responding clones, suggesting cross-reactive memory joined.

This clonotype occurred a few times. Its target is not known. Via MiXCR, TCRdb re-called the 5' RACE reads, giving one row per CDR3 protein. The repertoire holds fewer than 200,000 distinct CDR3 sequences, with 10% to 15% as singletons. The specimen sequenced was PBMCs or a T cell subset sorted from them (not recorded which). The clonotype comes from a man younger than 30 who had mild COVID-19 (a few samples of this study predate the infection). Cell type and time point are not known.

The CDR3 region has the DNA TGTGCCAGCAGCCTCCTCGGGGCAGGGGCCCAGTTCTTC. Encoded protein: CASSLLGAGAQFF. This rearrangement joins TRBV7-9 to TRBJ2-1; D might be TRBD1 (6 bases). CDR1 and CDR2 from the germline V gene are SEHNR and FQNEAQ (reference sequence). The V end lost 5 bases, the J end lost 13 bases, and 18 bases lay between the germline ends. The CDR3 is 13 amino acids.